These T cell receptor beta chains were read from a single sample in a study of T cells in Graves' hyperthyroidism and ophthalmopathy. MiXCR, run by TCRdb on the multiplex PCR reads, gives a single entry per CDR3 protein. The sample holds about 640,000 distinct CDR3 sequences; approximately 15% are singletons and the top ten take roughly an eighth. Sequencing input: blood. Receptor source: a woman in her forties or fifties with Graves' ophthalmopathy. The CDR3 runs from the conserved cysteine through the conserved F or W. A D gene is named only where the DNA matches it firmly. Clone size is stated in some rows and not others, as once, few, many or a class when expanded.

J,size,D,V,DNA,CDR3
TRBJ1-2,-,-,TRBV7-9,TGTGCCAGCAGCAGCAGTGTGTCCACTAGCGGCTACACCTTC,CASSSSVSTSGYTF
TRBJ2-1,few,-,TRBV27,TGTGCCAGCAGTTTACCGGGAGAGGGGCATAATGAGCAGTTCTTC,CASSLPGEGHNEQFF
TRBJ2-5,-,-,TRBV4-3,TGCGCCAGCAGCCCGGGGAGGTTCCGAGGACAAGAGACCCAGTACTTC,CASSPGRFRGQETQYF
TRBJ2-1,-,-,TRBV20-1,TGCAGTGCTAGAGAAGGCGAGTATCGGGAGTCCCATGAGCAGTTCTTC,CSAREGEYRESHEQFF
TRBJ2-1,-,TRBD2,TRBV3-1,TGTGCCAGCAGCCAAGAGGCCGGGACTAGCGGGAGGAACGAGCAGTTCTTC,CASSQEAGTSGRNEQFF
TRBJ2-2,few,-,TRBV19,TGTGCCAGTAGTATAATGCCCCGTACGAACACCGGGGAGCTGTTTTTT,CASSIMPRTNTGELFF
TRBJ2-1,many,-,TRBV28,TGTGCCAGCAGTTCCCGACCTAACAATGAGCAGTTCTTC,CASSSRPNNEQFF
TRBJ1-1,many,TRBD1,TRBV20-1,TGCAGTGCTGCACAGGGGGACACTGAAGCTTTCTTT,CSAAQGDTEAFF
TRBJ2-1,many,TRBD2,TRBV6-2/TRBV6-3,TGTGCCAGCAGTTCTAGCGGAGGGACCTACAATGAGCAGTTCTTC,CASSSSGGTYNEQFF
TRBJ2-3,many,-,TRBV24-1,TGTGCCACCAGCGACCGGGGGCAGGGAGGAACAGATACGCAGTATTTT,CATSDRGQGGTDTQYF
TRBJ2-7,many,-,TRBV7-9,TGTGCCAGCAGCTTAGTCTTGCCGGGGGCGAACGAGCAGTACTTC,CASSLVLPGANEQYF
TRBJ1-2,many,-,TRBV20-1,TGCAGTGCTCACCACAGGGAAGACTATGGCTACACCTTC,CSAHHREDYGYTF
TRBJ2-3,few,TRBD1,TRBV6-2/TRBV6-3,TGTGCCAGCAGCTGGACAGGGGAGGAGGATACGCAGTATTTT,CASSWTGEEDTQYF
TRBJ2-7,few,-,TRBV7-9,TGTGCCAGCAGCTTACCGGGACGGGACTCCTACGAGCAGTACTTC,CASSLPGRDSYEQYF
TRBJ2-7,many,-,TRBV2,TGTGCCAGCAGTGAAGATAACAACCTGTACCACGAGCAGTACTTC,CASSEDNNLYHEQYF
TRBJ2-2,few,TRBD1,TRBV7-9,TGTGCCAGCAGCTCCTCCGGGACAGGGGATGGCGGGGAGCTGTTTTTT,CASSSSGTGDGGELFF
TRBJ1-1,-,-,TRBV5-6,TGTGCCAGCAGCTTGGTAGAGGGCCTATTGAACACTGAAGCTTTCTTT,CASSLVEGLLNTEAFF
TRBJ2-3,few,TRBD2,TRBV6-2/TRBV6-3,TGTGCCAGCAGTCCGATATCTAGCGGGAGGGCCAATACGCAGTATTTT,CASSPISSGRANTQYF
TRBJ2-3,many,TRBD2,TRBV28,TGTGCCAGCAGGCAGACTAGCGCCACAGATACGCAGTATTTT,CASRQTSATDTQYF
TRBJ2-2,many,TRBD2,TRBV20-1,TGCAGTGCTAGAGCTTCACCTGGACTAGCGGGAGTACCGGGAACCGGGGAGCTGTTTTTT,CSARASPGLAGVPGTGELFF
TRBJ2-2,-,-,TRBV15,TGTGCCACCCGTAGCTCGGGTAACACCGGGGAGCTGTTTTTT,CATRSSGNTGELFF
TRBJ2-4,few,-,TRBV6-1,TGTGCCAGCAGTGAACTGGGTACCGGAATATTAGCCAAAAACATTCAGTACTTC,CASSELGTGILAKNIQYF
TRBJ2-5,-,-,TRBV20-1,TGCAGTGCTAGAGGAAAGAACAGGGGGGGTCAAGAGACCCAGTACTTC,CSARGKNRGGQETQYF
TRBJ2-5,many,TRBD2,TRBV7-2,TGTGCCAGCAGCGTGACGACTAGCGGGCTTGGGCTTAAGTACTTC,CASSVTTSGLGLKYF
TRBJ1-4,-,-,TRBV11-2,TGTGCCAGCAGCTTAGGGTCTGGGGTCGGTGAAAAACTGTTTTTT,CASSLGSGVGEKLFF
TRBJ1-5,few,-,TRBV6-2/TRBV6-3,TGTGCCAGCAGTTATCCCGCAGGGGGCAATCAGCCCCAGCATTTT,CASSYPAGGNQPQHF
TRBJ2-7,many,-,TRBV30,TGTGCCTGGAGTGTAGAAAACAGCGCCGAGCAGTACTTC,CAWSVENSAEQYF
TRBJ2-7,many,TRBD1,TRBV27,TGTGCCAGCTCGGGACAGGCCTACGAGCAGTACTTC,CASSGQAYEQYF
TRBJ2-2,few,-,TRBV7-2,TGTGCCAGCAGCTTAAAGCAGGGCTACACCGGGGAGCTGTTTTTT,CASSLKQGYTGELFF
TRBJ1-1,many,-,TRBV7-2,TGTGCCAGCAGCTTAGAGGGGAACACTGAAGCTTTCTTT,CASSLEGNTEAFF
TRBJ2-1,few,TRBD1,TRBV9,TGTGCCAGCAGCGTAGCTCAGGGGGCTCTCAATGAGCAGTTCTTC,CASSVAQGALNEQFF
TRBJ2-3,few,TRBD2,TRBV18,TGTGCCAGCTCACCGGAGAGGGGGAATCGGCTAGCGGGACACACAGATACGCAGTATTTT,CASSPERGNRLAGHTDTQYF
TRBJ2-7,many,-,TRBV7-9,TGTGCCAGCAGCTTCTTAGGGGAGAGCTCCTACGAGCAGTACTTC,CASSFLGESSYEQYF
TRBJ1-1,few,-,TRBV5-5,TGTGCCAGCAGCTTAGGTACGGAGACTGAAGCTTTCTTT,CASSLGTETEAFF
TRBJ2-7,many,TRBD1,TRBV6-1,TGTGCCAGCAGGAAGGAGACAGGGTCCTACGAGCAGTACTTC,CASRKETGSYEQYF
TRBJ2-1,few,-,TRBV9,TGTGCCAGCAGCGTAGTGGGAGGTGAGCAGTTCTTC,CASSVVGGEQFF
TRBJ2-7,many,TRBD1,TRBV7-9,TGTGCCAGCAGCCCAGTCGGGACAGGGAGGAACGAGCAGTACTTC,CASSPVGTGRNEQYF
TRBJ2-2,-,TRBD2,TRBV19,TGTGCCAGTAGGAATGGACTAGCGGGAACTAACACCGGGGAGCTGTTTTTT,CASRNGLAGTNTGELFF
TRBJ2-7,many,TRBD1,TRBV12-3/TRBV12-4,TGTGCCAGCAGCCGGACAGGTTTCGAGCAGTACTTC,CASSRTGFEQYF
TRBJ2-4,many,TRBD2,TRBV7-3,TGTGCCAGCAGCCCCTTTGTAGGGACTAGCGGGAACCCGCTGAAAAACATTCAGTACTTC,CASSPFVGTSGNPLKNIQYF
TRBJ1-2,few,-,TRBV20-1,TGCAGTGCTAGCGACGGCCGAGGGGAGAATGGCTACACCTTC,CSASDGRGENGYTF
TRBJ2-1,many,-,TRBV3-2,TGTGCCAGCAGCCAAGATGTACCCTACAATGAGCAGTTCTTC,CASSQDVPYNEQFF
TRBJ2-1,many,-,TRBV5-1,TGCGCCAGCAGCCTCCGGGAGTTTTATGAGCAGTTCTTC,CASSLREFYEQFF
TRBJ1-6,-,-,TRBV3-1,TGTGCCAGCAGCCAAAACCATAATAATTCACCCCTCCACTTT,CASSQNHNNSPLHF
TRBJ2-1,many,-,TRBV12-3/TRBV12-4,TGTGCCAGCAGTTTTCTCCGGGGGTTGAGAGAGCAGTTCTTC,CASSFLRGLREQFF
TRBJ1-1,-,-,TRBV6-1,TGTGCCACAAAAGGCACTGAAGCTTTCTTT,CATKGTEAFF